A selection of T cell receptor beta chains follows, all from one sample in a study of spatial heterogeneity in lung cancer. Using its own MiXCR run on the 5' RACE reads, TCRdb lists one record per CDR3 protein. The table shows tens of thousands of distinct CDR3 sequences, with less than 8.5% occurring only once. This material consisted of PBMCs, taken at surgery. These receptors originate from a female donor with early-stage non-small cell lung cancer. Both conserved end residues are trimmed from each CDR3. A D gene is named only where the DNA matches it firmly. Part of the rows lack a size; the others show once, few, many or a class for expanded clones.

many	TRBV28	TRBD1	ASRPGTANTGELF
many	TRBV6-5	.	ASRVRGRSTEAF
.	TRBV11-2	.	ASSHGRGTNEKLF
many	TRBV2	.	ASSDVAVPSYNEQF
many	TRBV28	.	ASSFRNSNQPQH
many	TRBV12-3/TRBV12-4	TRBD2	ASSPGLAGGLTDTQY
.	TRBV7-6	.	ASSFEQNTGELF
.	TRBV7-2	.	ASSLVGFYEQY
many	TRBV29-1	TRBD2	SDLGLPPADTQY
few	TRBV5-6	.	ASSPEDTRKQY
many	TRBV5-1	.	ASSLLYDQPQH
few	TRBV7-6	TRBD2	ASSLPSSGGFAYEQY
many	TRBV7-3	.	ASSFMSSYNEQF
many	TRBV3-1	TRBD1	ASTAWDRGGHNEQF